The rows below give T cell receptor beta chains drawn from one sample of a study of cytomegalovirus exposure and HLA in healthy donors. This table comes from immunoSEQ multiplex PCR, and its TCRdb copy is limited to in-frame clones, with some not included. The table includes some 150,000 clones, approximately 79% detected once. The sequencing sample was made of PBMCs. The source is a man in his forties or fifties in good health and CMV-seropositive. Each CDR3 is given with its conserved first and last residue. D genes are given only for firm matches. Clone size appears in some rows only: once, few, many, or a class for an expanded clone.

>TRBJ2-3|TRBV6-1|TRBD1|few
TGTGCCAGCAGTGAAGGCCCGGGACAGGGAGGCACGCAGTATTTT
CASSEGPGQGGTQYF
>TRBJ1-4|TRBV18|NA|NA
TGTGCCAGCTCACCACCGGTGGCTCAAACTAATGAAAAACTGTTTTTT
CASSPPVAQTNEKLFF
>TRBJ1-6|TRBV28|NA|NA
TGTGCCAGCAGTCTCGACAGTAACCCTAATTCACCCCTCCACTTT
CASSLDSNPNSPLHF
>TRBJ2-7|TRBV28|NA|NA
TGTGCCAGCAGTCCCCCAGGTTGGTACGAGCAGTACTTC
CASSPPGWYEQYF
>TRBJ1-3|TRBV28|TRBD1|NA
TGTGCCAGCAGTACAGGGGGCGGTGGAAACACCATATATTTT
CASSTGGGGNTIYF
>TRBJ1-2|TRBV28|NA|NA
TGTGCCAGCAGGCTAAGACAGAGAAACTATGGCTACACCTTC
CASRLRQRNYGYTF
>TRBJ2-5|TRBV4-2|NA|NA
TGTGCCAGCAGCCAAGGCCGCGGTACAGCGGACTTTCAAGAGACCCAGTACTTC
CASSQGRGTADFQETQYF
>TRBJ2-1|TRBV7-3|TRBD1|few
TGTGCCAGCAGCCAGACAGGGGGTTTCGATGAGCAGTTCTTC
CASSQTGGFDEQFF
>TRBJ2-3|TRBV5-4|NA|NA
TGTGCCAGCAGCTCTCGCGGGACGAATACGCAGTATTTT
CASSSRGTNTQYF
>TRBJ2-1|TRBV7-9|TRBD2|NA
TGTTCCAGCAGCGAGGGAGCCGGGACTAGCGCTAATGAGCAGTTCTTC
CSSSEGAGTSANEQFF
>TRBJ1-1|TRBV4-2|NA|NA
TGTGCCAGCAGCCAAGGGGCAGTCGGTGAAGCTTTCTTT
CASSQGAVGEAFF
>TRBJ2-1|TRBV27|TRBD2|NA
TGTGCCAGCAGTTTTGAGGGGACTAGCGATTACGAGCAGTTCTTC
CASSFEGTSDYEQFF
>TRBJ2-7|TRBV11-2|TRBD2|NA
TGTGCCAGCAGCCTTCGGGGGGGCTCCTACGAGCAGTACTTC
CASSLRGGSYEQYF
>TRBJ2-7|TRBV4-1|TRBD1|NA
TGCGCCAGCAGCCAAGGCCCCGGGACAGCAGCCTACGAGCAGTACTTC
CASSQGPGTAAYEQYF
>TRBJ1-1|TRBV18|NA|few
TGTGCCAGCTCACCCGATCTAAACACTGAAGCTTTCTTT
CASSPDLNTEAFF
>TRBJ2-4|TRBV30|TRBD2|few
TGTGCCTGGAGTCGGACTAGCGGGAGCTGGGCCAAAAACATTCAGTACTTC
CAWSRTSGSWAKNIQYF
>TRBJ2-5|TRBV4-2|TRBD2|NA
TGTGCCAGCAGCCAAGATTTCAGCGGGAGGGCACGGGAGACCCAGTACTTC
CASSQDFSGRARETQYF
>TRBJ2-2|TRBV11-3|NA|NA
TGTGCCAGCAGCTTGGGACATGGCGCCACCGGGGAGCTGTTTTTT
CASSLGHGATGELFF
>TRBJ2-3|TRBV7-8|NA|NA
TGTGCCAGCAGCTTAGTCGCGGGAGATACGCAGTATTTT
CASSLVAGDTQYF
>TRBJ1-6|TRBV9|NA|NA
TGTGCCAGCAGCATGAGTGATTCACCCCTCCACTTT
CASSMSDSPLHF
>TRBJ2-7|TRBV10-3|NA|NA
TGTGCCATCAGTGAGTCTGTGGGCAGGTACGAGCAGTACTTC
CAISESVGRYEQYF